By proportion, the clone carrying this TCR beta chain is medium-sized. The target antigen is unknown. The V end was cut by 6 bases, the J end by 0 bases, with 9 bases between. Germline V gene sequence: CDR1 MNHGY, CDR2 SAAAGT. The CDR3 sequence is 14 residues long. This sample was included in a study of liver allograft versus peripheral blood T cells. The wider study: Peripheral blood of the recipients supplied T cell receptor repertoires that were compared with those in transplanted livers. Study-wide results and limits: Peripheral blood T cell receptor repertoires reportedly differed from those found within liver allografts.

TCRdb processed the reads anew with MiXCR; each CDR3 protein has one entry. The sample has 7,000 to 9,000 distinct CDR3 sequences, roughly 17% seen once. This sequence was found in a human patient who had a liver transplant. Certain T cells may be donor cells from the graft. The chain has TRBV6-8 and TRBJ1-3; perhaps TRBD1 as D (5 bases). The DNA of the CDR3 is TGTGCCAGCAGGGGGCCCCTCTCTGGAAACACCATATATTTT. Its protein product is CASRGPLSGNTIYF.